Presented here are 3 T cell receptor beta chains from one specimen sequenced in a study of shared clonotypes between healthy human individuals. Some clones are missing from TCRdb's copy, which holds only in-frame ones; the method was immunoSEQ multiplex PCR. The sample gives a few million clones, around 92% of which show up once; around 0.38% is in the top ten. The material sequenced was naive CD4+ T cells from PBMCs. The subset: CD45RA+ positively selected. The receptor source for this set is a man younger than 30 in good health. Some clones in this sample may be carry-over from other donors' samples.

This sequence joins TRBV2 and TRBJ2-5, with TRBD2 matching over 7 bases. V dropped 7 bases and J dropped 5; count of bases not matched to a gene: 10. CDR1 is SNHLY and CDR2 is FYNNEI in the germline V gene. This CDR3 is built from 14 residues. The CDR3 is CASTPILGGETQYF. The CDR3, as DNA: TGTGCCAGCACCCCGATTTTGGGGGGGGAGACCCAGTACTTC. The entire variable domain, with the rest obtained from reference TRBV2 and TRBJ2-5, is as follows: EPEVTQTPSHQVTQMGQEVILRCVPISNHLYFYWYRQILGQKVEFLVSFYNNEISEKSEIFDDQFSVERPDGSNFTLKIRSTKLEDSAMYFCASTPILGGETQYFGPGTRLLVL.

The chain links TRBV27 to TRBJ1-2; D is perhaps TRBD1 (5 bases). The germline CDR1 and CDR2 sequences are MNHEY and SMNVEV (reference sequence). This CDR3 comprises 13 residues. Trimming shortened V by 0 bases and J by 11 bases, and 13 bases separated the two germline ends. CDR3 amino acids: CASSLSSGRGYTF. In DNA, the CDR3 is TGTGCCAGCAGTTTATCGTCGGGACGGGGGTACACCTTC.

CDR3 in DNA: TGCGCCAGCAGCTTTTCTAGCGGGAGCACCGGGGAGCTGTTTTTT. As protein: CASSFSSGSTGELFF. V and J are TRBV5-1 and TRBJ2-2, with TRBD2 matching over 10 bases. The CDR3 sequence is 15 residues long. V was clipped by 2 bases and J by 4 bases; unmatched bases: 2. Per germline, CDR1 SGHRS and CDR2 YFSETQ. Supplemented by reference TRBV5-1 and TRBJ2-2, the full variable domain reads KAGVTQTPRYLIKTRGQQVTLSCSPISGHRSVSWYQQTPGQGLQFLFEYFSETQRNKGNFPGRFSGRQFSNSRSEMNVSTLELGDSALYLCASSFSSGSTGELFFGEGSRLTVL.